This TCR beta chain was captured in a study of cytomegalovirus exposure and HLA in healthy donors. The method was immunoSEQ multiplex PCR; TCRdb's version includes in-frame clones alone and lacks a portion of them. This sample carries some 210,000 clones, roughly 91% of them seen once, and the ten largest clones take 2%. Trimming removed 1 base at V and 1 base at J, with 13 bases between. Germline V lookup: CDR1 MGHRA, CDR2 YSYEKL. This CDR3 has 17 amino acids. Sequenced material: PBMCs. The sequence was obtained from a woman aged 18-29 years in good health and CMV-seropositive. The chain is built from TRBV4-1 and TRBJ2-2, with D unclear. The CDR3 DNA reads TGCGCCAGCAGCCAAGGGGTGGGTCAGCGGAACACCGGGGAGCTGTTTTTT. The encoded protein is CASSQGVGQRNTGELFF.